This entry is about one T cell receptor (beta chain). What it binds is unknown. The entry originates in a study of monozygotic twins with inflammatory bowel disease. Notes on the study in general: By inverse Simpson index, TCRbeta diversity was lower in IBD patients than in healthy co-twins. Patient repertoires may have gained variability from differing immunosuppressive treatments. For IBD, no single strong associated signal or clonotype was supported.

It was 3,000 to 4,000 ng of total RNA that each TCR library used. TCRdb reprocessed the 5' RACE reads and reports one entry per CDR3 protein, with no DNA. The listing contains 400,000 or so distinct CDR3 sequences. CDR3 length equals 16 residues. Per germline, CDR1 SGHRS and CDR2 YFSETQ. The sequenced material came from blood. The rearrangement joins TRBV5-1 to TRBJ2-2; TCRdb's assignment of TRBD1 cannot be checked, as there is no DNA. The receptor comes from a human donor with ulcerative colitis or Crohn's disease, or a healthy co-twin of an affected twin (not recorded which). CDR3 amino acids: CASTPGQETNTGELFF.